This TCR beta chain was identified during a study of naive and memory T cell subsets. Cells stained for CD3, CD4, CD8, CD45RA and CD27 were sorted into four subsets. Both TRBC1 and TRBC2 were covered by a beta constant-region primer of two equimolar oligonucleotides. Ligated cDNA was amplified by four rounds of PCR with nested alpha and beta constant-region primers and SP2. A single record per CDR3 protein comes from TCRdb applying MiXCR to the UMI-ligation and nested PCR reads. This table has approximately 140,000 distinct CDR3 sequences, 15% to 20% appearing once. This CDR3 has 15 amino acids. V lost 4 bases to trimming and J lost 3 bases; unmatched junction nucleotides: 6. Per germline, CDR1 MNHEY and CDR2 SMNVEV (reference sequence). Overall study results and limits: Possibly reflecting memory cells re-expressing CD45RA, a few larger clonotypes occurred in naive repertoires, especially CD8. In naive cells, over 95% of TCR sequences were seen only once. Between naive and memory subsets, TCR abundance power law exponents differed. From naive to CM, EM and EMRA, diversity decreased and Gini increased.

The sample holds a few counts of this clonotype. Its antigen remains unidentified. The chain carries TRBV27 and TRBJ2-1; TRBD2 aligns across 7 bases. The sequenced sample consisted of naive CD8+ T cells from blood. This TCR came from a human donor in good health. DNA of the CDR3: TGTGCCAGCAGTTCCAGCGGGATAGTCTACAATGAGCAGTTCTTC. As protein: CASSSSGIVYNEQFF.